This entry is about one T cell receptor beta chain. No antigen is known for it. Deletions cut 2 bases from V and 3 bases from J, with 11 bases between. The V gene's germline CDR1 is MNHEY and CDR2 SVGAGI. This CDR3 has 14 residues. Some clones are missing from TCRdb's copy, which holds only in-frame ones; the method was immunoSEQ multiplex PCR. This table has about 1 million clones, approximately 70% appearing once. The sample is drawn from a study of shared clonotypes between healthy human individuals. Study-level findings and limits: Sharing of clonotypes among donors was expected to vary with sequencing depth. Sampling used blood alone; tissue repertoires probably differ.

CD4+ cells yielded CD45RA+ naive and CD45RA-negative memory subsets. The V and J genes are TRBV6-5 and TRBJ2-7, with a weak D call TRBD1 (5 bases). Material for sequencing was memory CD4+ T cells sorted from blood. Noted subset: CD45RA-negative fraction. The receptor was derived from a man between 18 and 35 years old in good health. The CDR3 DNA follows: TGTGCCAGCAGTTACCGTGGTCAGGGCTACGAGCAGTACTTC. It encodes CASSYRGQGYEQYF.